Listed below are T cell receptor beta chains from one sample, sequenced in a study of blood T cell repertoires in COVID-19. Sequenced by immunoSEQ multiplex PCR; TCRdb stores in-frame clones only, minus some. The sample lists nearly 350,000 clones; more than 85% were seen once. Specimen: PBMCs or T cells enriched from blood (not recorded which). These receptors were taken from a woman aged 25-40 years who had recovered from COVID-19. Both conserved end residues are part of each CDR3. The D gene is left open where the match is weak. The listing skips clone size in some rows; elsewhere it reads once, few, many or a size class.

J gene,V gene,D gene,clone size,CDR3 protein,CDR3 DNA
TRBJ2-2,TRBV7-9,TRBD2,NA,CASSLRETNTGELFF,TGTGCCAGCAGCTTGCGGGAGACGAACACCGGGGAGCTGTTTTTT
TRBJ1-3,TRBV6-5,NA,NA,CASRESPSSGNTIYF,TGTGCCAGCAGGGAGTCCCCGAGCTCTGGAAACACCATATATTTT
TRBJ2-2,TRBV18,NA,NA,CASSPTTGTGELFF,TGTGCCAGCTCACCTACAACGGGCACCGGGGAGCTGTTTTTT
TRBJ2-4,TRBV6-5,NA,NA,CASSSTGAKNIQYF,TGTGCCAGCAGTTCGACAGGAGCCAAAAACATTCAGTACTTC
TRBJ2-7,TRBV5-4,TRBD2,NA,CASSLGLAGSSSYEQYF,TGTGCCAGCAGCTTGGGTCTAGCGGGGTCGAGCTCCTACGAGCAGTACTTC
TRBJ1-1,TRBV21-1,NA,NA,CASMRKSSEAFF,TGTGCCAGCATGAGGAAATCTAGTGAAGCTTTCTTT
TRBJ1-1,TRBV11-2,NA,NA,CASSRRQRPTEAFF,TGTGCCAGCAGCCGCAGACAGAGACCCACTGAAGCTTTCTTT
TRBJ2-7,TRBV12-3/TRBV12-4,NA,NA,CASRRSSAYEQYF,TGTGCCAGCAGGCGTTCTTCGGCCTACGAGCAGTACTTC
TRBJ1-5,TRBV7-2,TRBD1,few,CASSLGGQGHQPQHF,TGTGCCAGCAGCTTAGGGGGACAGGGTCATCAGCCCCAGCATTTT
TRBJ1-4,TRBV7-9,TRBD1,NA,CASSSLRGQHLATNEKLFF,TGTGCCAGCAGCTCGCTCCGGGGACAGCACCTTGCAACTAATGAAAAACTGTTTTTT
TRBJ1-2,TRBV27,TRBD1,NA,CASRTGWDGYTF,TGTGCCAGCCGGACAGGTTGGGACGGCTACACCTTC
TRBJ2-7,TRBV4-3,TRBD1,NA,CASSQDLAGGGFEQYF,TGCGCCAGCAGCCAAGATCTGGCAGGGGGTGGTTTCGAGCAGTACTTC
TRBJ2-2,TRBV5-4,TRBD1,NA,CASSRDRVSTGELFF,TGTGCCAGCAGCAGGGACAGGGTGAGCACCGGGGAGCTGTTTTTT
TRBJ2-3,TRBV27,NA,NA,CASSTEGGPVPDTQYF,TGTGCCAGCAGTACGGAGGGGGGGCCGGTCCCAGATACGCAGTATTTT
TRBJ1-4,TRBV30,NA,NA,CAWSLQRNEKLFF,TGTGCCTGGAGTCTACAGAGAAATGAAAAACTGTTTTTT
TRBJ1-1,TRBV18,NA,NA,CASSPGGSGNTEAFF,TGTGCCAGCTCGCCCGGGGGTAGCGGAAACACTGAAGCTTTCTTT